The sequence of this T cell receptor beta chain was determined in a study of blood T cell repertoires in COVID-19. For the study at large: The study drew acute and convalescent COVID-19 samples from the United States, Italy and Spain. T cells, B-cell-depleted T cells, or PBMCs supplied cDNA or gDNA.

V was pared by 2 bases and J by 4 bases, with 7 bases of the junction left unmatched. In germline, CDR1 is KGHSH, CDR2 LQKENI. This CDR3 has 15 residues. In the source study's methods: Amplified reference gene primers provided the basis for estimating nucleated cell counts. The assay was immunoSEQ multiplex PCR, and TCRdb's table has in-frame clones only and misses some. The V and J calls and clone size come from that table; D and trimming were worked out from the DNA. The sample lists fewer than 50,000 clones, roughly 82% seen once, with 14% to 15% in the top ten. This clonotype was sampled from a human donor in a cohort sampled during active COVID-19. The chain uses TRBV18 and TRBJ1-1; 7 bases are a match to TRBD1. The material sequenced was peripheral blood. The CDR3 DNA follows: TGTGCCAGCTCACCAGTTCGACAGGGAGGCACTGAAGCTTTCTTT. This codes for CASSPVRQGGTEAFF.